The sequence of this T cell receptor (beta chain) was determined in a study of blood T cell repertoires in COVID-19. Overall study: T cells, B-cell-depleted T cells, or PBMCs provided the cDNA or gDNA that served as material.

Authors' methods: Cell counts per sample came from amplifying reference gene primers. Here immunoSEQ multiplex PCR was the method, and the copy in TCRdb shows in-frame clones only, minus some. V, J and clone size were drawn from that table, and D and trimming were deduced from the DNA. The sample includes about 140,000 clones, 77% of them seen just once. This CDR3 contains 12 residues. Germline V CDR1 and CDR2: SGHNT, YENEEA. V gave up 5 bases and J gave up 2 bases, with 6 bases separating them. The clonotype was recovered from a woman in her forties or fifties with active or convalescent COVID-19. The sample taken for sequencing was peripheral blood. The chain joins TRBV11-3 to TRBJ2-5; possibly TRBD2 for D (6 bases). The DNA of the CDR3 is TGTGCCAGCAGCCGGGGGCAAGAGACCCAGTACTTC. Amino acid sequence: CASSRGQETQYF.